This T cell receptor (beta chain) was sequenced in a study of blood T cell repertoires in COVID-19. The wider study: Acute-phase and convalescent COVID-19 samples originated in the United States, Italy and Spain. Sources were T cells, B-cell-depleted T cells, or PBMCs; the material itself was cDNA or gDNA.

The CDR3 has 15 residues. The V gene end was trimmed by 5 bases and the J gene end by 5 bases; junction bases not matched to a gene: 5. CDR1 MDHEN and CDR2 SYDVKM come from the germline V gene. In the study's own analysis: Amplification from reference gene primers served as the basis for estimated nucleated cell counts. The assay was immunoSEQ multiplex PCR, and TCRdb's table has in-frame clones only and misses some. V and J calls and clone size are given by that table; D and trimming were obtained from the DNA. In the table there are hundreds of thousands of clones, about nine tenths of which are singletons.

This chain uses TRBV28 with TRBJ2-7, with 14 bases fitting TRBD2. The receptor was derived from a woman younger than 45 with COVID-19, enrolled during active disease. The sequenced sample was peripheral blood. The CDR3 DNA follows: TGTGCCAGCAGTCTTGGGACTAGCGGGAGAGACGAGCAGTACTTC. Encoded protein: CASSLGTSGRDEQYF.